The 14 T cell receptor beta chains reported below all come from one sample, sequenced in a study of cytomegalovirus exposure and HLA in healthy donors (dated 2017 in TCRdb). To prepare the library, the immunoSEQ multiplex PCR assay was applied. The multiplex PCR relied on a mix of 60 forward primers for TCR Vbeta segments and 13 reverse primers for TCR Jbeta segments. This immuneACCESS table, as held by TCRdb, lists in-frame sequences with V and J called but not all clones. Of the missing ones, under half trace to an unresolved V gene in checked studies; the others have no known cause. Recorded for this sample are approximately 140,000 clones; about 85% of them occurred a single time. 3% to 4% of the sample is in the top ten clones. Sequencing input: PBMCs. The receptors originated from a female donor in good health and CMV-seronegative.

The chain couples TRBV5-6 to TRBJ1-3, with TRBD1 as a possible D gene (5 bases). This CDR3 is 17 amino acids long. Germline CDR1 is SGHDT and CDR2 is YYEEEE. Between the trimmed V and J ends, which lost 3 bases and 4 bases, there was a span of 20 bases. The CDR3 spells CASSSIPVVTAGNTIYF. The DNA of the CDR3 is TGTGCCAGCAGCTCGATCCCCGTTGTGACAGCCGGAAACACCATATATTTT.

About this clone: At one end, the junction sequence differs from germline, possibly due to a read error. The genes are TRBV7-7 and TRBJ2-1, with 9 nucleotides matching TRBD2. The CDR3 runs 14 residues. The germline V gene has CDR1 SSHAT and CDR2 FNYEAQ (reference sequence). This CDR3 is CASSAGGSYNEQFF. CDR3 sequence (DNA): TGTGCTAGCAGCGCGGGGGGGTCCTACAATGAGCAGTTCTTC.

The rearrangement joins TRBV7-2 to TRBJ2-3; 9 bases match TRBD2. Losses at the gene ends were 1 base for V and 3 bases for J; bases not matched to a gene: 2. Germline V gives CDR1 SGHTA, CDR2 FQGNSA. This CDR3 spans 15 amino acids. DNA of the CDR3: TGTGCCAGCAGCTTAGTAGCGGGAGAGACAGATACGCAGTATTTT. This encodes CASSLVAGETDTQYF.

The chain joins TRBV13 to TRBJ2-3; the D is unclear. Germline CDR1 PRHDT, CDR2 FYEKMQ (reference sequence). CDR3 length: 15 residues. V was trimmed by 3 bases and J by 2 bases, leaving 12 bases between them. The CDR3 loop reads CASSFTESATDTQYF. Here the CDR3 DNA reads TGTGCCAGCAGCTTTACAGAGTCGGCCACAGATACGCAGTATTTT.

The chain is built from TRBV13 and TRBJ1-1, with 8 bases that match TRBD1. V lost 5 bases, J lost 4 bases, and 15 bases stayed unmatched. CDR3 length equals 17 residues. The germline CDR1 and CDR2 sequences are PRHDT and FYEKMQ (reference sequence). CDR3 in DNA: TGTGCCAGCAGCCCCGGACAGGGTACAACGGCGGGCACTGAAGCTTTCTTT. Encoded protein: CASSPGQGTTAGTEAFF.

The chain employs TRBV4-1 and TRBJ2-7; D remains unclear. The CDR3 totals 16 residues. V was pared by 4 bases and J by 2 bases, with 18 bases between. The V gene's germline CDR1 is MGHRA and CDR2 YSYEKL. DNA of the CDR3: TGCGCCAGCAGCCCGTCACGCCTGGAGAGTACCTACGAGCAGTACTTC. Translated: CASSPSRLESTYEQYF.

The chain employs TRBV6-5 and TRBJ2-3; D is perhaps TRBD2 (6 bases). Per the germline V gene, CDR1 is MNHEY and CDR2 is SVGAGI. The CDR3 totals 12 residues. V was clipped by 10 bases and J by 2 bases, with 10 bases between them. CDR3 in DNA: TGTGCCACTACTAGCTCCACAGATACGCAGTATTTT. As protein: CATTSSTDTQYF.

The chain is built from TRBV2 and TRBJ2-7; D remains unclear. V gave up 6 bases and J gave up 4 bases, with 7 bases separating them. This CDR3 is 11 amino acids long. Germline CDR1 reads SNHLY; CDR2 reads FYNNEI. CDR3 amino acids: CASSTFYEQYF. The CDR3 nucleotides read TGTGCCAGCAGCACTTTTTACGAGCAGTACTTC.

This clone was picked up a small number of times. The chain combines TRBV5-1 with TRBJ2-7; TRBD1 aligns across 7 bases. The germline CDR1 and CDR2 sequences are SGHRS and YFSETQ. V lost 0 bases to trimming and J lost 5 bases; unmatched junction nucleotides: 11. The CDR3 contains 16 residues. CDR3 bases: TGCGCCAGCAGCTTGGATCCGGGACAGCCAAACCACGAGCAGTACTTC. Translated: CASSLDPGQPNHEQYF.

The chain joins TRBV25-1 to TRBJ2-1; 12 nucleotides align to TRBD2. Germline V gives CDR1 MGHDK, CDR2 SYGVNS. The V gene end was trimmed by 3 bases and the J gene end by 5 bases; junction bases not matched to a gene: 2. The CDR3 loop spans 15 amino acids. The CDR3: CASSDWTSGDNEQFF. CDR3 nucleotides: TGTGCCAGCAGTGATTGGACTAGCGGGGACAATGAGCAGTTCTTC.

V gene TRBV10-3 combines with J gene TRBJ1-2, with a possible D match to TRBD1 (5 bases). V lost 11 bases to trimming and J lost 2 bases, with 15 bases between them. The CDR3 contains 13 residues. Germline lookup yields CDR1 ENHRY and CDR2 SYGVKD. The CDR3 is CALSAGGNYGYTF. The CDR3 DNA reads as TGTGCCCTCTCGGCTGGGGGGAACTATGGCTACACCTTC.

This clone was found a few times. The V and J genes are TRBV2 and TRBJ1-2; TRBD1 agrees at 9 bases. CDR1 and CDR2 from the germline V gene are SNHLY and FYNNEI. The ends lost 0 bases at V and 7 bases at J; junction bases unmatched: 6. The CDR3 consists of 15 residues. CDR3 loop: CASSEATGGAGGYTF. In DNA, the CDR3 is TGTGCCAGCAGTGAAGCCACAGGGGGCGCGGGTGGCTACACCTTC.

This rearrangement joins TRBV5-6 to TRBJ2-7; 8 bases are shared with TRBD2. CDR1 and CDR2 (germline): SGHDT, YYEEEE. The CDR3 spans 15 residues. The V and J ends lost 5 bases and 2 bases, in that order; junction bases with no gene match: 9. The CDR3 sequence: CASSRGTSGAYEQYF. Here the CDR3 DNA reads TGTGCCAGCAGTCGTGGTACTAGCGGCGCCTACGAGCAGTACTTC.

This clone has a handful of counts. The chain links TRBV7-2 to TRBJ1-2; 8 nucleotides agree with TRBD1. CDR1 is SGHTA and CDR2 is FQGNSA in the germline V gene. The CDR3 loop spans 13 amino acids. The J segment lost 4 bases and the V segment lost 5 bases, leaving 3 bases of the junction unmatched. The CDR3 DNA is TGTGCCAGCAGCCCGACAGGGGCCTATGGCTACACCTTC. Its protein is CASSPTGAYGYTF.